The TCR beta chain described here comes from a study of siplizumab effects on memory and regulatory T cells. Clones were read by immunoSEQ multiplex PCR, and TCRdb kept only the in-frame ones, dropping some. This repertoire shows roughly 50,000 clones, less than 90% found once; its top ten account for 0.35%. The count of this clone is one. The CDR3 extends over 18 amino acids. Sequencing was done on a sample of naive CD8+ T cells sorted from blood. The sequence came from a human donor in good health. V is TRBV21-1 and J is TRBJ1-5; the DNA was not used to check the table's D call, TRBD1. TRBV21-1 is reported as a pseudogene. CDR3 DNA: TGTGCCAGCAGCAAAGGGTGGAGAGGGGGCTTTGGTTATCAGCCCCAGCATTTT. Encoded protein: CASSKGWRGGFGYQPQHF.